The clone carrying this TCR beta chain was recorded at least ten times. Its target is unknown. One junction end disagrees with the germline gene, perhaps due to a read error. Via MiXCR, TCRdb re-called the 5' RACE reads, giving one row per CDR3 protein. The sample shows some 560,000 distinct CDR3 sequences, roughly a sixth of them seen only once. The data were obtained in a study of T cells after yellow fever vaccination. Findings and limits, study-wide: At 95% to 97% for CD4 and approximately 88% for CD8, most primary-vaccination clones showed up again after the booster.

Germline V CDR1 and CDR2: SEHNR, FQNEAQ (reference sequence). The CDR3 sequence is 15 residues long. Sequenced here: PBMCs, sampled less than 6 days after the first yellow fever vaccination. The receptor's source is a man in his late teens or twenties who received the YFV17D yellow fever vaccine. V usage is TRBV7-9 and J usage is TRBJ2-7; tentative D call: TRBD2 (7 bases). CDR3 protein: CASSLRGGSSYEQYF. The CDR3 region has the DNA TGCGCCAGCAGCCTTAGGGGGGGAAGCTCCTACGAGCAGTACTTC.